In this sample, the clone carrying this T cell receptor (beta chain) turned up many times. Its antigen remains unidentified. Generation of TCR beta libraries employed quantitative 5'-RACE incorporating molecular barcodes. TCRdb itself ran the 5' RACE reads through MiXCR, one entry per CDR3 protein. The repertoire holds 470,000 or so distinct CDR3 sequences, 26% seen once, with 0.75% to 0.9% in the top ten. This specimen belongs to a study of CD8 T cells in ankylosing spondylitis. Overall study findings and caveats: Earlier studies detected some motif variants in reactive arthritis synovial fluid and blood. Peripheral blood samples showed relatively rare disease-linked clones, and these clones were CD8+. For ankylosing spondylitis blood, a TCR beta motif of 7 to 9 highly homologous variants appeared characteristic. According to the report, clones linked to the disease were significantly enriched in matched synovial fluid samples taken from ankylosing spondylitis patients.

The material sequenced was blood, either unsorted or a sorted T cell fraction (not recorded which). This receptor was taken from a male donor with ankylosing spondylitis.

CDR3 in amino acids: CASSARTSGSNEQFF. In nucleotides, the CDR3 is TGCGCCAGCAGCGCACGGACTAGCGGGAGCAATGAGCAGTTCTTC. The J gene is TRBJ2-1, the V gene TRBV5-1; 13 bases fit TRBD2. Losses at the gene ends were 4 bases for V and 6 bases for J; bases not matched to a gene: 4. This CDR3 has 15 residues. Germline V lookup: CDR1 SGHRS, CDR2 YFSETQ. Combining the CDR3 with reference TRBV5-1 and TRBJ2-1 gives the whole variable domain KAGVTQTPRYLIKTRGQQVTLSCSPISGHRSVSWYQQTPGQGLQFLFEYFSETQRNKGNFPGRFSGRQFSNSRSEMNVSTLELGDSALYLCASSARTSGSNEQFFGPGTRLTVL.